The sequence of this T cell receptor beta chain was determined in a study of long-term antiretroviral therapy in people with HIV. Findings and caveats of the study: Collection spanned 2004 to 2017; ART regimens may be less effective than current ones.

Germline-derived CDR1 and CDR2 are MNHEY and SMNVEV (reference sequence). This CDR3 is 12 amino acids long. After removal of 6 bases from V and 6 bases from J, the junction contained 2 bases not matched to a gene. Turning to this clone: What it recognizes is unknown.

Survey-level resolution applied to immunoSEQ assay v3.0. Here immunoSEQ multiplex PCR was the method, and the copy in TCRdb shows in-frame clones only, minus some. Of 20,000 to 25,000 clones listed, more than 80% are singletons. V gene TRBV27 combines with J gene TRBJ1-2, with 9 bases aligning to TRBD1. The TCR comes from a woman between 35 and 50 years old with HIV. Source: unsorted PBMCs, taken 7.6 years after starting antiretroviral therapy. The CDR3: CASRRTGDGYTF. The CDR3 DNA is TGTGCCAGCAGGAGGACAGGGGATGGCTACACCTTC.